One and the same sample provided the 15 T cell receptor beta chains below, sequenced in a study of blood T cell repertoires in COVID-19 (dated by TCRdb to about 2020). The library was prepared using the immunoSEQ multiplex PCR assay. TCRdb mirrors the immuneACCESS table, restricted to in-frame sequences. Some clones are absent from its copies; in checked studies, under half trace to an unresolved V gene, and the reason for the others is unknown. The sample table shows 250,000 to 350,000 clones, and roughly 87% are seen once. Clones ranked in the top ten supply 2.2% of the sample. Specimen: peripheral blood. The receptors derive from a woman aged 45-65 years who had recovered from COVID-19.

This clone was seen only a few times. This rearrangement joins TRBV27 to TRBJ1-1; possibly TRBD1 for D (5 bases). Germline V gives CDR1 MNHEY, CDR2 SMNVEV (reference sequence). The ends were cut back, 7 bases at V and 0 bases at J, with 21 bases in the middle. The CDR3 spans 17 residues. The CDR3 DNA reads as TGTGCCAGCACCCCGGGGGGAGGGGCCGGCATGAACACTGAAGCTTTCTTT. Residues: CASTPGGGAGMNTEAFF.

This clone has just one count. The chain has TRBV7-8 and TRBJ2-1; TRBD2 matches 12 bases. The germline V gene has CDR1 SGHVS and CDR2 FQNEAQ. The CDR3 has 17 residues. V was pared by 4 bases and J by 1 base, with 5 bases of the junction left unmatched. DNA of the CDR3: TGTGCCAGCAGCTCTACTAGCGGGGGGCCTTCCTACAATGAGCAGTTCTTC. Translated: CASSSTSGGPSYNEQFF. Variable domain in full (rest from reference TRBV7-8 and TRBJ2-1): GAGVSQSPRYKVAKRGQDVALRCDPISGHVSLFWYQQALGQGPEFLTYFQNEAQLDKSGLPSDRFFAERPEGSVSTLKIQRTQQEDSAVYLCASSSTSGGPSYNEQFFGPGTRLTVL.

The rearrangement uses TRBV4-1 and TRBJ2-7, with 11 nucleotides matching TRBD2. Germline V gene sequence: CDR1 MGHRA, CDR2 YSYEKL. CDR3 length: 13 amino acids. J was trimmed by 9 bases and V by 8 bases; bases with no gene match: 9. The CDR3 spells CASSLAGGGLQYF. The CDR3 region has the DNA TGCGCCAGCTCATTAGCGGGGGGGGGACTGCAGTACTTC.

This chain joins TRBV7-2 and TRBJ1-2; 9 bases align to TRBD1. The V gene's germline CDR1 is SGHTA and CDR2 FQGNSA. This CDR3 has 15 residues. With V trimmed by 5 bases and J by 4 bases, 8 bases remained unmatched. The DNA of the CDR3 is TGTGCCAGCAGCGCCGGACAGGGGAGGCTCTATGGCTACACCTTC. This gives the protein CASSAGQGRLYGYTF. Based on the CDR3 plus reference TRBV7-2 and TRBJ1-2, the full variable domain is GAGVSQSPSNKVTEKGKDVELRCDPISGHTALYWYRQSLGQGLEFLIYFQGNSAPDKSGLPSDRFSAERTGGSVSTLTIQRTQQEDSAVYLCASSAGQGRLYGYTFGSGTRLTVV.

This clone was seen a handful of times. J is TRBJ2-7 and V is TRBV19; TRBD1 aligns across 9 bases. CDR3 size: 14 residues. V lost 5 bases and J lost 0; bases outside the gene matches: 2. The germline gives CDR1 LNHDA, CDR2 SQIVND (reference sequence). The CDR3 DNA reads TGTGCCAGTAGTCGGACAGGGGTCTCCTACGAGCAGTACTTC. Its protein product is CASSRTGVSYEQYF.

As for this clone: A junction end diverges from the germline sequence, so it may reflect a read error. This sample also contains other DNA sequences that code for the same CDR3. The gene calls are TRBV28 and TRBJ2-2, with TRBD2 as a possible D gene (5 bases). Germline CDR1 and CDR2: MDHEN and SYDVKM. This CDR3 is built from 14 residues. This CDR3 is CASLAQVNTGELFF. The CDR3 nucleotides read TGTGCCAGCCTAGCCCAGGTGAACACCGGAGAGCTGTTTTTT.

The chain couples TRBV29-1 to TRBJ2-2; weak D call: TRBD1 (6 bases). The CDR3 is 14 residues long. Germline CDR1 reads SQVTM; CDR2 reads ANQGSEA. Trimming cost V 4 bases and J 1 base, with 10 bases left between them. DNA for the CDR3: TGCAGCGTTGGTCGACAGGTGAACACCGGGGAGCTGTTTTTT. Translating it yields CSVGRQVNTGELFF.

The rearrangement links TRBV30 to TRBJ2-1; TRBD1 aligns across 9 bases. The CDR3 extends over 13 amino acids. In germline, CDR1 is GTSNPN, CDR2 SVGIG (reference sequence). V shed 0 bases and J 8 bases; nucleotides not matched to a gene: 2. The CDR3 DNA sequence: TGTGCCTGGAGTGTACAGGGGGCTGATGAGCAGTTCTTC. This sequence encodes CAWSVQGADEQFF.

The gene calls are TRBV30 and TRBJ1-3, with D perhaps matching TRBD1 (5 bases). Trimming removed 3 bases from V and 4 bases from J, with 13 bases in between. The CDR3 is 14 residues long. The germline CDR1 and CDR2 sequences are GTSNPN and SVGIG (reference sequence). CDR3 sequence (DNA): TGTGCCTGGAGGGACCGGGAGGGGGGAAACACCATATATTTT. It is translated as CAWRDREGGNTIYF. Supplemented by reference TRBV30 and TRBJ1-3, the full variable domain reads SQTIHQWPATLVQPVGSPLSLECTVEGTSNPNLYWYRQAAGRGLQLLFYSVGIGQISSEVPQNLSASRPQDRQFILSSKKLLLSDSGFYLCAWRDREGGNTIYFGEGSWLTVV.

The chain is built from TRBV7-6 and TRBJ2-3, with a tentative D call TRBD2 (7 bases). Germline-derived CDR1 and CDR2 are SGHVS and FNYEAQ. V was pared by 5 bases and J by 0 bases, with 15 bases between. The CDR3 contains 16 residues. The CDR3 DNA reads TGTGCCAGCAGCCCGACGGGGGGCCTGAGCACAGATACGCAGTATTTT. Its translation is CASSPTGGLSTDTQYF.

CDR3 region: CAFNRDRGPDTIYF. The CDR3 DNA is TGTGCCTTCAACCGGGACAGGGGGCCAGACACCATATATTTT. V gene TRBV30 combines with J gene TRBJ1-3, with TRBD1 identical over 12 bases. CDR3 size: 14 residues. The V gene end was trimmed by 7 bases and the J gene end by 8 bases; junction bases not matched to a gene: 9. Germline values: CDR1 GTSNPN, CDR2 SVGIG (reference sequence).

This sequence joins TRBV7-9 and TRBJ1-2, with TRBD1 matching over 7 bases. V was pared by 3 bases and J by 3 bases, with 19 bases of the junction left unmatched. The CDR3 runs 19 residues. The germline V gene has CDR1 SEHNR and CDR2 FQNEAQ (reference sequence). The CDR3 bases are TGTGCCAGCAGCTTGACCCGATCAAGGCAGGGGGAAGACTACTATGGCTACACCTTC. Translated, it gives CASSLTRSRQGEDYYGYTF.

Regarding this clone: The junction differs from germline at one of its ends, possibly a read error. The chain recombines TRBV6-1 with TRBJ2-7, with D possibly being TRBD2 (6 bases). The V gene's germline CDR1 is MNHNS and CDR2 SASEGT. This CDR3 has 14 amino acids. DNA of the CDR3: TGTGCCAGCAGTGAGAGGAGGGGCTCCTCCGAGCAGTACTTC. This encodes CASSERRGSSEQYF.

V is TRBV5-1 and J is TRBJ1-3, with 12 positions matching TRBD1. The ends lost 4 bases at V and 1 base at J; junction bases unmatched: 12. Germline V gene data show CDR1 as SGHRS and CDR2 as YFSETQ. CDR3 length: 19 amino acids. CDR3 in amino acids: CASSQLPGQGANSGNTIYF. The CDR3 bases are TGCGCCAGCAGCCAACTCCCGGGACAGGGGGCTAATTCTGGAAACACCATATATTTT.

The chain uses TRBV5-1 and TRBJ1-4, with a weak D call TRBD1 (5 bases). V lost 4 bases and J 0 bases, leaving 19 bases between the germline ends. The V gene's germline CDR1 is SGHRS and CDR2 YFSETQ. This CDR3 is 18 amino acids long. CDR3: CASSPRMRTGATNEKLFF. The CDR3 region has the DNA TGCGCCAGCAGCCCACGCATGAGAACAGGTGCAACTAATGAAAAACTGTTTTTT.